The clone carrying this TCR beta chain was observed a single time. Antigen specificity is unknown. These data originate in a study of CD8+ T cells in alopecia areata. Extracted from the samples, RNA was reverse transcribed into cDNA to serve as the sequencing template. Sequenced by immunoSEQ multiplex PCR; TCRdb stores in-frame clones only, minus some. The profile shows over 150,000 clones, about 56% of them singletons. Investigators sorted PBMCs to obtain both CD4+ and CD8+ T cells. V shed 9 bases and J shed 6 bases, with 21 bases lying between them. The CDR3 has 14 amino acids. Germline V gene lookup returns CDR1 MGHDK and CDR2 SYGVNS. Study-wide results and limits: Clonality in lesional scalp, especially alopecia totalis/universalis, exceeded that of normal scalp. Although TCR sharing was seen in mice, sharing across patients was less clear, possibly for HLA-related reasons. Normal skin's resident alphabeta T cells are also sequenced in scalp samples.

Sequenced sample: CD8+ T cells sorted from blood. The sequence came from a human donor in good health. The genes are TRBV25-1 and TRBJ2-7; D is perhaps TRBD1 (6 bases). The CDR3 reads CASSSHREMGEQYF. The CDR3 DNA reads as TGTGCCAGTAGCTCTCACAGGGAAATGGGCGAGCAGTACTTC.